This passage covers 32 T cell receptor beta chains from one sample sequenced in a study of blood T cell repertoires in COVID-19. Profiled with immunoSEQ multiplex PCR; TCRdb holds only in-frame clones, not every one. The sample has about 68,000 clones; roughly 88% are singletons. Material: peripheral blood. These TCRs come from a young man with acute or convalescent COVID-19.

The chain uses TRBV7-9 and TRBJ1-2; TRBD1 aligns across 7 bases. V trimming: 6 bases; J trimming: 8 bases; junction bases outside the gene matches: 15. Germline assignment: CDR1 SEHNR and CDR2 FQNEAQ (reference sequence). CDR3 length equals 15 residues. The chain's CDR3 is CASSPPEKGARGYTF. The CDR3 region has the DNA TGTGCCAGCAGTCCTCCTGAAAAGGGGGCGCGGGGCTACACCTTC.

As for this clone: At one end, the junction sequence differs from germline, possibly due to a read error. The V and J genes are TRBV6-1 and TRBJ2-7, with 11 bases fitting TRBD2. There are 15 residues in the CDR3. Germline V CDR1 and CDR2: MNHNS, SASEGT. The CDR3 reads CASSEGTSGKGQQYF. The CDR3 nucleotides read TGTGCCAGCAGCGAAGGGACTAGCGGAAAGGGACAGCAGTACTTC.

The chain couples TRBV3-1 (or the pseudogene TRBV3-2) to TRBJ2-3; 8 bases align to TRBD2. The ends lost 8 bases at V and 6 bases at J; junction bases unmatched: 10. In germline, CDR1 is LGHDT, CDR2 YNNKEL (reference sequence). This CDR3 is built from 14 residues. The DNA for the CDR3 is TGTGCCAGCCGGGGGAGCGGGAGATATGATACGCAGTATTTT. As protein: CASRGSGRYDTQYF.

The gene calls are TRBV29-1 and TRBJ1-1, with D possibly TRBD1 on 6 matching bases. Germline V gene lookup returns CDR1 SQVTM and CDR2 ANQGSEA. V was pared by 5 bases and J by 1 base, with 11 bases between. This CDR3 contains 13 residues. The CDR3 sequence is CSVNTGQNTEAFF. Written as DNA, the CDR3 is TGCAGCGTTAATACAGGGCAGAACACTGAAGCTTTCTTT.

J is TRBJ2-3 and V is TRBV12-2; the D call of TRBD2 is as the table states it, not checked on the DNA. TRBV12-2 is termed a pseudogene. This CDR3 has 15 residues. CDR3 bases: TGTGCAAGTCGCCTCGGGGGGGGGCCGTCAGATACGCAGTATTTT. The encoded protein is CASRLGGGPSDTQYF.

This clone was picked up one time. The chain joins TRBV7-3 to TRBJ2-1; 10 positions match TRBD2. There are 14 residues in the CDR3. The trim removed 4 bases at V and 5 bases at J, leaving 2 bases unmatched. Looked up from germline, CDR1 is SGHTA and CDR2 is FQGTGA. CDR3 bases: TGTGCCAGCAGCTCTAGCGGGGGCAACAATGAGCAGTTCTTC. Protein product: CASSSSGGNNEQFF.

The gene calls are TRBV7-3 and TRBJ1-4; 7 nucleotides align to TRBD1. V shed 11 bases and J 10 bases; nucleotides not matched to a gene: 16. The CDR3 length is 14 residues. Germline CDR1 reads SGHTA; CDR2 reads FQGTGA. CDR3 protein: CAAPPGQGVGKLFF. The CDR3 DNA is TGTGCCGCACCGCCCGGTCAGGGGGTCGGAAAACTGTTTTTT.

The gene calls are TRBV3-1 (or the pseudogene TRBV3-2) and TRBJ1-5; tentatively, D is TRBD1 (6 bases). CDR1 and CDR2 (germline): LGHDT, YNNKEL (reference sequence). V was shortened by 4 bases and J by 2 bases, with 18 bases between the two germline ends. The CDR3 covers 17 residues. CDR3 sequence reads: CASSLNTGKIGNQPQHF. For the CDR3, the DNA is TGTGCCAGCAGCCTAAATACAGGGAAGATTGGCAATCAGCCCCAGCATTTT.

The V gene is TRBV6-5, the J gene TRBJ1-4; D unresolved. CDR1 is MNHEY, CDR2 SVGAGI, per germline. This CDR3 region has 15 residues. V shed 6 bases and J shed 8 bases, with 19 bases lying between them. The CDR3 reads CASRTVEVSREKLFF. The CDR3 DNA sequence: TGTGCCAGCAGAACGGTGGAGGTGTCTAGAGAAAAACTGTTTTTT.

The V and J genes are TRBV4-1 and TRBJ1-1; the D gene is possibly TRBD1 (6 bases). CDR1 MGHRA and CDR2 YSYEKL come from the germline V gene. V shed 0 bases and J shed 4 bases, with 15 bases lying between them. The CDR3 totals 16 residues. The CDR3 DNA sequence: TGCGCCAGCAGCCAAGAGACCAGGGGTCGTCTCACTGAAGCTTTCTTT. It encodes CASSQETRGRLTEAFF.

J is TRBJ2-5 and V is TRBV10-2, with TRBD1 matching over 7 bases. Germline values: CDR1 WSHSY, CDR2 SAAADI. This CDR3 is built from 15 residues. J gave up 8 bases and V 3 bases, and 12 bases lay outside the gene matches. The CDR3 coding sequence is TGCGCCAGCAGTGACCAGAGACAGGGTGGGAGAACCCAGTACTTC. This gives the protein CASSDQRQGGRTQYF.

J is TRBJ2-5 and V is TRBV4-1; D unclear. CDR1 MGHRA and CDR2 YSYEKL come from the germline V gene. V was shortened by 0 bases and J by 1 base, with 6 bases between the two germline ends. CDR3 length: 14 residues. The CDR3 here is CASSQDQFQETQYF. As DNA, the CDR3 is TGCGCCAGCAGCCAAGATCAGTTCCAAGAGACCCAGTACTTC.

The genes are TRBV27 and TRBJ2-1; possibly TRBD2 for D (6 bases). The ends were cut back, 3 bases at V and 5 bases at J, with 11 bases in the middle. This CDR3 is 14 amino acids long. Germline CDR1 is MNHEY and CDR2 is SMNVEV (reference sequence). The CDR3 spells CASSFAGTDNEQFF. The DNA of the CDR3 is TGTGCCAGCAGTTTCGCCGGGACTGACAATGAGCAGTTCTTC.

This chain links TRBV6-6 with TRBJ1-5; no firm D call. From germline, CDR1 is MNHNY and CDR2 SVGAGI (reference sequence). The CDR3 covers 13 residues. V lost 5 bases to trimming and J lost 7 bases, with 12 bases between them. CDR3 in amino acids: CASSGPAPQPQHF. CDR3 coding DNA: TGTGCCAGCAGTGGGCCGGCGCCGCAGCCCCAGCATTTT.

The chain employs TRBV11-3 and TRBJ2-7, with 9 bases matching TRBD1. This CDR3 region has 18 residues. The germline V gene has CDR1 SGHNT and CDR2 YENEEA. With V trimmed by 4 bases and J by 4 bases, 17 bases remained unmatched. The CDR3, as DNA: TGTGCCAGCAGCTCTCAGACGGGACAGGGATCTAGTTGGTACGAGCAGTACTTC. Protein product: CASSSQTGQGSSWYEQYF. Complete variable domain (other parts from reference TRBV11-3 and TRBJ2-7): EAGVVQSPRYKIIEKKQPVAFWCNPISGHNTLYWYLQNLGQGPELLIRYENEEAVDDSQLPKDRFSAERLKGVDSTLKIQPAELGDSAVYLCASSSQTGQGSSWYEQYFGPGTRLTVT.

The chain recombines TRBV11-1 with TRBJ2-4; D uncertain. The CDR3 sequence is 14 residues long. Germline CDR1 and CDR2: SGHAT and FQDESV (reference sequence). The V end lost 3 bases, the J end lost 2 bases, and 8 bases lay between the germline ends. The CDR3 is CASSFSTPKNIQYF. CDR3 nucleotide sequence: TGTGCCAGCAGCTTTTCAACACCCAAAAACATTCAGTACTTC.

The chain is built from TRBV9 and TRBJ2-5, with D maybe TRBD2 (5 bases). The V end lost 0 bases, the J end lost 5 bases, and 17 bases lay between the germline ends. Germline V gene sequence: CDR1 SGDLS, CDR2 YYNGEE. The CDR3 length is 16 residues. The CDR3 protein is CASSVGGASRGETQYF. In DNA form, the CDR3 reads TGTGCCAGCAGCGTAGGAGGAGCTAGCCGAGGTGAGACCCAGTACTTC.

V is TRBV30 and J is TRBJ2-2, with 9 positions matching TRBD2. The CDR3 sequence is 13 residues long. With V trimmed by 4 bases and J by 6 bases, 3 bases remained unmatched. Germline CDR1 reads GTSNPN; CDR2 reads SVGIG (reference sequence). The CDR3 DNA reads as TGTGCCTGGACTAGCGGGGAGGCCGGGGAGCTGTTTTTT. Translated, it gives CAWTSGEAGELFF.

This clone was seen only once. The chain is built from TRBV30 and TRBJ2-3; a weak D match, TRBD1 (6 bases). The germline V gene encodes CDR1 GTSNPN and CDR2 SVGIG (reference sequence). The CDR3 runs to 13 residues. V lost 1 base and J lost 2, with 7 bases in between. The CDR3 protein is CAWSGQATDTQYF. For the CDR3, the DNA is TGTGCCTGGAGTGGACAGGCCACAGATACGCAGTATTTT.

This CDR3 reads CASSYSAASSYNEQFF. CDR3 DNA: TGTGCCAGCAGTTACTCGGCCGCTAGCTCCTACAATGAGCAGTTCTTC. This chain connects TRBV6-6 to TRBJ2-1; D is unclear. The length of the CDR3 is 16 residues. Per the germline V gene, CDR1 is MNHNY and CDR2 is SVGAGI (reference sequence). The V end was cut by 0 bases, the J end by 0 bases, with 9 bases between.

This clone was seen only once. The chain links TRBV28 to TRBJ2-6, with TRBD1 matching over 9 bases. J gave up 0 bases and V 10 bases, and 19 bases lay outside the gene matches. Looked up from germline, CDR1 is MDHEN and CDR2 is SYDVKM. This CDR3 has 20 amino acids. CDR3 amino acids: CATRDRAIGPFSSGANVLTF. The CDR3 DNA reads TGTGCCACCCGGGACAGGGCCATCGGACCATTTAGCTCTGGGGCCAACGTCCTGACTTTC.

The rearrangement links TRBV7-9 to TRBJ2-2, with a tentative D call TRBD1 (6 bases). Germline lookup yields CDR1 SEHNR and CDR2 FQNEAQ (reference sequence). V was shortened by 5 bases and J by 6 bases, with 16 bases between the two germline ends. This CDR3 is 15 amino acids long. The CDR3 DNA follows: TGTGCCAGCAGCCCAGACAGGAGTTTATCCGGGGAGCTGTTTTTT. Its protein is CASSPDRSLSGELFF.

This clone was detected once. This sequence joins TRBV11-2 and TRBJ2-1; 9 bases map to TRBD2. The V segment lost 7 bases and the J segment 8 bases; nucleotides outside the gene matches: 12. The CDR3 runs 15 residues. CDR1 and CDR2 (germline): SGHAT, FQNNGV. CDR3 amino acids: CASTLPPAGGHEQFF. The CDR3 DNA reads TGTGCCAGCACCCTGCCCCCAGCGGGAGGTCATGAGCAGTTCTTC. Looking up the rest from reference TRBV11-2 and TRBJ2-1 gives the full variable domain: EAGVAQSPRYKIIEKRQSVAFWCNPISGHATLYWYQQILGQGPKLLIQFQNNGVVDDSQLPKDRFSAERLKGVDSTLKIQPAKLEDSAVYLCASTLPPAGGHEQFFGPGTRLTVL.

V usage is TRBV27 and J usage is TRBJ2-1; 8 nucleotides agree with TRBD2. The V segment lost 4 bases and the J segment 6 bases; nucleotides outside the gene matches: 11. CDR1 MNHEY and CDR2 SMNVEV come from the germline V gene (reference sequence). The CDR3 totals 16 residues. CDR3 region: CASSSLLAALGNEQFF. The DNA for the CDR3 is TGTGCCAGCAGTTCGCTACTAGCGGCCCTTGGCAATGAGCAGTTCTTC.

V and J are TRBV7-2 and TRBJ1-5; TRBD1 matches 8 bases. CDR3 size: 15 residues. CDR1 and CDR2 from the germline V gene are SGHTA and FQGNSA. Trimming removed 6 bases from V and 3 bases from J; junction bases left unmatched: 7. The CDR3 spells CASSYRGQVNQPQHF. CDR3 coding DNA: TGTGCCAGCAGTTATAGGGGACAGGTCAATCAGCCCCAGCATTTT.

The chain uses TRBV13 and TRBJ2-1, with TRBD2 matching 7 bases. CDR3 size: 16 residues. The V gene end was trimmed by 3 bases and the J gene end by 6 bases; junction bases not matched to a gene: 11. CDR1 is PRHDT and CDR2 is FYEKMQ in the germline V gene (reference sequence). As DNA, the CDR3 is TGTGCCAGCAGCTTTAGAACTAGCGCGGGATCCAATGAGCAGTTCTTC. This gives the protein CASSFRTSAGSNEQFF. Looking up the rest from reference TRBV13 and TRBJ2-1 gives the full variable domain: AAGVIQSPRHLIKEKRETATLKCYPIPRHDTVYWYQQGPGQDPQFLISFYEKMQSDKGSIPDRFSAQQFSDYHSELNMSSLELGDSALYFCASSFRTSAGSNEQFFGPGTRLTVL.

This sequence joins TRBV27 and TRBJ2-7; the D is unclear. V lost 0 bases to trimming and J lost 4 bases, with 13 bases between them. Germline assignment: CDR1 MNHEY and CDR2 SMNVEV (reference sequence). The CDR3 extends over 15 amino acids. CDR3 sequence reads: CASSLSVPPLYEQYF. The CDR3 DNA sequence: TGTGCCAGCAGTTTATCGGTACCCCCACTTTACGAGCAGTACTTC.

The chain carries TRBV6-5 and TRBJ2-7, with D unresolved. Trimming shortened V by 6 bases and J by 0 bases, and 12 bases separated the two germline ends. CDR3 length equals 14 residues. The germline V gene has CDR1 MNHEY and CDR2 SVGAGI. CDR3: CASRTTISSYEQYF. The CDR3 DNA follows: TGTGCCAGCAGGACAACCATTAGCTCCTACGAGCAGTACTTC.

This rearrangement joins TRBV28 to TRBJ1-2; possible D gene TRBD1, 6 bases. In germline, CDR1 is MDHEN, CDR2 SYDVKM. The CDR3 length is 14 residues. V was clipped by 7 bases and J by 4 bases, with 16 bases between them. In nucleotides, the CDR3 is TGTGCCAGCACCTCGGGGGGCCTCTTCTATGGCTACACCTTC. Translated, it gives CASTSGGLFYGYTF.

The CDR3 DNA reads as TGTGCCAGCAGCCAAATTACAGGGGCCGCTGGAAACACCATATATTTT. Its protein is CASSQITGAAGNTIYF. The V and J genes are TRBV28 and TRBJ1-3; 7 nucleotides line up with TRBD1. CDR1 MDHEN and CDR2 SYDVKM come from the germline V gene. There are 16 residues in the CDR3. Germline trimming cut 6 bases from V and 2 bases from J; bases unmatched to any gene: 10.

The chain couples TRBV28 to TRBJ2-3; 7 positions agree with TRBD2. J lost 3 bases, V lost 5 bases, and 14 bases had no gene match. The CDR3 is 17 amino acids. In germline, CDR1 is MDHEN, CDR2 SYDVKM. The CDR3 sequence is CASSKISRERVTDTQYF. As DNA, the CDR3 is TGTGCCAGCAGTAAAATCTCGCGGGAGAGGGTTACAGATACGCAGTATTTT. The whole variable domain, filled in from reference TRBV28 and TRBJ2-3, reads DVKVTQSSRYLVKRTGEKVFLECVQDMDHENMFWYRQDPGLGLRLIYFSYDVKMKEKGDIPEGYSVSREKKERFSLILESASTNQTSMYLCASSKISRERVTDTQYFGPGTRLTVL.

This clone came up once. This chain joins TRBV3-1 (or the pseudogene TRBV3-2) and TRBJ2-6; tentatively, D is TRBD1 (6 bases). Germline V CDR1 and CDR2: LGHDT, YNNKEL (reference sequence). V lost 3 bases to trimming and J lost 0 bases, with 12 bases between them. There are 17 residues in the CDR3. The CDR3 region has the DNA TGTGCCAGCAGCCAGGACAGAGGTCCCTCTGGGGCCAACGTCCTGACTTTC. Amino acid sequence: CASSQDRGPSGANVLTF.